What follows are 9 T cell receptor beta chains derived from one specimen sequenced in a study of blood T cell repertoires in COVID-19. Some clones are missing from TCRdb's copy, which holds only in-frame ones; the method was immunoSEQ multiplex PCR. The sample shows approximately 150,000 clones, about 91% of them seen only once. Sequenced material: peripheral blood. The receptor set was obtained from a woman between 45 and 65 years old with acute or convalescent COVID-19.

The chain has TRBV5-5 and TRBJ2-3; the match to TRBD2 covers 11 bases. The ends lost 6 bases at V and 4 bases at J; junction bases unmatched: 7. The CDR3 is 15 residues long. Looked up from germline, CDR1 is SGHKS and CDR2 is YYEKEE (reference sequence). The CDR3: CASTPSGGSPDTQYF. CDR3 sequence (DNA): TGTGCCAGCACCCCTAGCGGGGGGTCACCAGATACGCAGTATTTT.

The chain carries TRBV30 and TRBJ2-7; tentatively, D is TRBD1 (5 bases). The CDR3 sequence is 12 residues long. The ends were cut back, 2 bases at V and 3 bases at J, with 8 bases in the middle. The V gene's germline CDR1 is GTSNPN and CDR2 SVGIG (reference sequence). This chain's CDR3 is CAWSSQDYEQYF. In DNA, the CDR3 is TGTGCCTGGAGTTCACAGGACTACGAGCAGTACTTC.

The chain recombines TRBV27 with TRBJ1-6; TRBD1 is a possible D gene (6 bases). The CDR3 loop spans 13 amino acids. Germline CDR1 is MNHEY and CDR2 is SMNVEV (reference sequence). The ends were cut back, 5 bases at V and 10 bases at J, with 12 bases in the middle. The CDR3 spells CASSVDRGSPLHF. The CDR3 nucleotides read TGTGCCAGCAGTGTGGACAGAGGGTCACCCCTCCACTTT.

V usage is TRBV9 and J usage is TRBJ1-2; TRBD1 agrees at 9 bases. Germline assignment: CDR1 SGDLS and CDR2 YYNGEE. The V gene end was trimmed by 0 bases and the J gene end by 10 bases; junction bases not matched to a gene: 13. The CDR3 sequence is 16 residues long. Here the CDR3 reads CASSVGGTGTGYDYTF. The DNA for the CDR3 is TGTGCCAGCAGCGTAGGGGGAACCGGGACAGGGTACGACTACACCTTC.

The gene calls are TRBV30 and TRBJ2-3; a weak D match, TRBD2 (5 bases). In germline, CDR1 is GTSNPN, CDR2 SVGIG (reference sequence). V dropped 4 bases and J dropped 0 bases, with 11 bases sitting between them. The CDR3 is made up of 14 amino acids. This chain's CDR3 is CAWIPGISTDTQYF. CDR3 bases: TGTGCCTGGATTCCCGGGATTAGCACAGATACGCAGTATTTT.

The rearrangement uses TRBV5-1 and TRBJ2-7; TRBD2 agrees at 8 bases. The germline V gene has CDR1 SGHRS and CDR2 YFSETQ. V lost 4 bases to trimming and J lost 1 base; unmatched junction nucleotides: 10. The CDR3 length is 16 residues. The CDR3 region has the DNA TGCGCCAGCAGCCTCTCCGGGACTAGTCTATCCTACGAGCAGTACTTC. This sequence encodes CASSLSGTSLSYEQYF.

This clone was seen once. The CDR3 sequence is CASSMRGRGYEQYF. DNA for the CDR3: TGTGCCAGTAGTATGAGGGGCAGGGGCTACGAGCAGTACTTC. The chain uses TRBV19 and TRBJ2-7, with D perhaps TRBD1 (6 bases). There are 14 residues in the CDR3. In germline, CDR1 is LNHDA, CDR2 SQIVND (reference sequence). Trimming cost V 3 bases and J 3 bases, with 12 bases left between them.

The chain recombines TRBV5-6 with TRBJ1-2; 10 positions agree with TRBD1. Trimming removed 4 bases from V and 4 bases from J; junction bases left unmatched: 7. The germline gives CDR1 SGHDT, CDR2 YYEEEE. The CDR3 runs 15 residues. CDR3 sequence: CASSPQGTGVYGYTF. In nucleotides, the CDR3 is TGTGCCAGCAGCCCTCAAGGGACAGGGGTCTATGGCTACACCTTC.

This chain joins TRBV10-1 and TRBJ2-5, with 10 positions matching TRBD2. This CDR3 has 14 residues. Trimming took 8 bases from V and 5 from J; bases not matched to a gene: 8. From germline, CDR1 is WNHNN and CDR2 SYGVQD (reference sequence). CDR3 residues: CASGAGGPVETQYF. The CDR3 nucleotides read TGCGCCAGCGGAGCGGGAGGGCCTGTGGAGACCCAGTACTTC.